The rows below give T cell receptor beta chains drawn from one sample of a study of T cell changes during pregnancy in multiple sclerosis. The assay was immunoSEQ multiplex PCR, and TCRdb's table has in-frame clones only and misses some. The table has approximately 65,000 clones, around 96% seen once. The sequenced sample was CD8+ T cells from peripheral blood mononuclear cells, obtained after pregnancy. The receptors shown here come from a female donor with multiple sclerosis, enrolled in a pregnancy study. Each CDR3 is given with its conserved first and last residue. Each record gives: J gene, CDR3 length, D gene, V gene, clone size, CDR3 protein, CDR3 DNA. A D gene is named only where the DNA matches it firmly. Clone sizes are given selectively: once, few, many, or a class where the clone is expanded.

TRBJ1-2 | 13 | - | TRBV19 | - | CASSPAPVDGYTF | TGTGCCAGTAGTCCAGCGCCCGTTGATGGCTACACCTTC
TRBJ1-3 | 13 | - | TRBV2 | - | CARETGVGNTIYF | TGTGCCAGAGAGACAGGAGTCGGAAACACCATATATTTT
TRBJ2-3 | 10 | TRBD2 | TRBV20-1 | - | CSGTSGTQYF | TGCAGTGGAACTAGCGGAACGCAGTATTTT
TRBJ2-1 | 18 | TRBD2 | TRBV4-2 | - | CASSQDGAGVVSYNEQFF | TGTGCCAGCAGCCAAGATGGAGCGGGAGTGGTCTCGTACAATGAGCAGTTCTTC
TRBJ1-1 | 15 | TRBD1 | TRBV27 | - | CASSLSRQGRTEAFF | TGTGCCAGCAGTTTATCAAGACAGGGGAGGACTGAAGCTTTCTTT
TRBJ2-1 | 16 | TRBD2 | TRBV4-2 | - | CASSQSLAGVYNEQFF | TGTGCCAGCAGCCAGTCCCTAGCGGGGGTTTACAATGAGCAGTTCTTC
TRBJ2-7 | 14 | TRBD1 | TRBV11-2 | - | CASSSGQVAYEQYF | TGTGCCAGCAGCTCCGGACAGGTCGCCTACGAGCAGTACTTC
TRBJ2-5 | 15 | TRBD1 | TRBV28 | - | CASGPTGEFQETQYF | TGTGCCAGCGGCCCGACAGGGGAATTTCAAGAGACCCAGTACTTC
TRBJ1-5 | 13 | TRBD1 | TRBV19 | - | CAIGQASNQPQHF | TGTGCCATTGGACAGGCTAGCAATCAGCCCCAGCATTTT
TRBJ2-7 | 14 | TRBD1 | TRBV28 | once | CASSRTGSSYEQYF | TGTGCCAGCAGCCGGACAGGGAGCTCCTACGAGCAGTACTTC
TRBJ2-3 | 12 | TRBD2 | TRBV29-1 | - | CSVEGGLAEQYF | TGCAGCGTTGAAGGCGGACTAGCGGAACAGTATTTT
TRBJ2-7 | 14 | TRBD2 | TRBV27 | - | CASSFLAGAYEQYF | TGTGCCAGCAGTTTCCTAGCGGGTGCCTACGAGCAGTACTTC
TRBJ2-1 | 13 | - | TRBV21-1 | - | CASSKDRAHEQFF | TGTGCCAGCAGCAAGGACAGGGCCCATGAGCAGTTCTTC
TRBJ2-1 | 15 | TRBD2 | TRBV27 | once | CASSLVSGAYNEQFF | TGTGCCAGCAGTTTGGTTAGCGGGGCTTACAATGAGCAGTTCTTC
TRBJ2-7 | 17 | TRBD2 | TRBV5-4 | - | CASSLEVTTSVSYEQYF | TGTGCCAGCAGCTTGGAGGTTACGACTAGCGTCTCCTACGAGCAGTACTTC
TRBJ2-7 | 14 | TRBD1 | TRBV7-9 | - | CASSPGTGLSEQYF | TGTGCCAGCAGCCCAGGGACAGGGCTGTCCGAGCAGTACTTC
TRBJ2-7 | 18 | TRBD2 | TRBV15 | - | CATSREGGLAGDGYEQYF | TGTGCCACCAGCAGAGAGGGGGGTTTAGCGGGAGACGGTTACGAGCAGTACTTC
TRBJ1-1 | 16 | - | TRBV6-6 | once | CASSTAGEKLFFEAFF | TGTGCCAGCAGTACGGCGGGGGAAAAACTTTTTTTTGAAGCTTTCTTT
TRBJ2-5 | 10 | - | TRBV20-1 | once | CSERCETQYF | TGCAGTGAGCGGTGCGAGACCCAGTACTTC
TRBJ2-7 | 13 | TRBD1 | TRBV28 | - | CASSTTGVYEQYF | TGTGCCAGCAGTACGACAGGGGTCTACGAGCAGTACTTC
TRBJ1-3 | 15 | - | TRBV5-6 | once | CASNPWGGKGNAIYF | TGTGCCAGCAACCCTTGGGGGGGCAAAGGAAACGCCATATATTTT
TRBJ2-1 | 11 | - | TRBV28 | - | CASSLSGEQFF | TGTGCCAGCAGTTTATCGGGTGAGCAGTTCTTC
TRBJ2-2 | 12 | - | TRBV9 | - | CASSGLTGELFF | TGTGCCAGCAGCGGACTCACCGGGGAGCTGTTTTTT
TRBJ2-3 | 17 | TRBD2 | TRBV27 | - | CASSPLRLAGSTDTQYF | TGTGCCAGCAGTCCTCTTCGACTAGCGGGGAGCACAGATACGCAGTATTTT
TRBJ2-7 | 14 | TRBD1 | TRBV25-1 | - | CASSPGTGPYEQYF | TGTGCCAGCAGTCCCGGGACAGGGCCCTACGAGCAGTACTTC
TRBJ2-1 | 15 | TRBD2 | TRBV5-4 | - | CASSPPGLVVVEQFF | TGTGCCAGCAGCCCACCGGGACTAGTAGTAGTTGAGCAGTTCTTC
TRBJ2-1 | 19 | TRBD2 | TRBV19 | - | CASRPLAGGDHNSYNEQFF | TGTGCCAGTAGACCACTAGCGGGAGGGGATCATAACTCCTACAATGAGCAGTTCTTC
TRBJ2-3 | 17 | - | TRBV7-9 | - | CASSYTLKGAFTDTQYF | TGTGCCAGCAGCTACACCTTGAAGGGAGCTTTCACAGATACGCAGTATTTT
TRBJ1-6 | 11 | - | TRBV25-1 | - | CASSPGGPLHF | TGTGCCAGCAGTCCCGGGGGACCCCTCCACTTT
TRBJ2-1 | 14 | TRBD2 | TRBV15 | - | CATSRALAGNEQFF | TGTGCCACCAGCAGAGCGTTAGCGGGGAATGAGCAGTTCTTC
TRBJ2-1 | 15 | - | TRBV9 | once | CASSVVTSQPHEQFF | TGTGCCAGCAGCGTAGTCACTAGCCAGCCCCATGAGCAGTTCTTC
TRBJ1-4 | 14 | TRBD1 | TRBV28 | - | CASSSAGQGEKLFF | TGTGCCAGCTCCTCGGCGGGACAGGGCGAAAAACTGTTTTTT